The 32 T cell receptor beta chains presented below share a single source sample, sequenced in a study of CD8+ T cells in alopecia areata. The authors extracted RNA and reverse transcribed it into cDNA as the sequencing template. Assay: immunoSEQ multiplex PCR; the TCRdb copy retains only in-frame clones and omits some. The sample carries fewer than 250,000 clones, roughly two fifths recorded once. Sample treatment: oral pan-JAK inhibitor, 5-10 mg twice daily. The sequences come from CD4+ T cells sorted from blood, collected around week 30, from a patient treated with tofacitinib. The receptors were sampled from a human donor with alopecia areata.

The CDR3 is CASRWTGRSWGYGYTF. The CDR3 DNA follows: TGTGCCAGCAGGTGGACAGGGAGGTCTTGGGGCTATGGCTACACCTTC. The chain recombines TRBV27 with TRBJ1-2; TRBD1 matches at 8 bases. V was pared by 6 bases and J by 4 bases, with 13 bases of the junction left unmatched. Germline V gene data show CDR1 as MNHEY and CDR2 as SMNVEV (reference sequence). This CDR3 contains 16 residues.

The V and J genes are TRBV7-3 and TRBJ2-1; TRBD2 is a possible D gene (5 bases). CDR3 size: 15 residues. Germline CDR1 is SGHTA and CDR2 is FQGTGA. Trimming stripped 4 bases from V and 2 bases from J, with 12 bases between. CDR3 bases: TGTGCCAGCAGCTCCCCCGGAGGAGCCTACAATGAGCAGTTCTTC. It is translated as CASSSPGGAYNEQFF.

This clone was found a few times. This chain connects TRBV2 to TRBJ2-7; D is tentatively TRBD1 or TRBD2 (5 bases each). This CDR3 has 13 amino acids. V was cut by 5 bases and J by 3 bases, with 11 bases left in between. Germline V gene data show CDR1 as SNHLY and CDR2 as FYNNEI. CDR3 nucleotide sequence: TGTGCCAGCAGTCGGGACCAGTTCTACGAGCAGTACTTC. Protein: CASSRDQFYEQYF.

CDR3 sequence (DNA): TGTGCCTGGACTTTTTCAGCGTCTGCCCGCGAAGCTTTCTTT. As protein: CAWTFSASAREAFF. V usage is TRBV30 and J usage is TRBJ1-1; D remains ambiguous. Trimming removed 4 bases at V and 8 bases at J, with 20 bases between. Germline V lookup: CDR1 GTSNPN, CDR2 SVGIG (reference sequence). This CDR3 has 14 residues.

This clone was counted between two and nine times. The chain combines TRBV30 with TRBJ1-1; TRBD1 matches 8 bases. The germline gives CDR1 GTSNPN, CDR2 SVGIG (reference sequence). The CDR3 totals 15 residues. With 4 bases clipped from V and 1 base from J, the junction kept 8 bases outside the gene matches. The CDR3 loop is CAWTPKDRANTEAFF. For the CDR3, the DNA is TGTGCCTGGACCCCTAAGGACAGGGCGAACACTGAAGCTTTCTTT.

This clone was seen only a few times. This rearrangement joins TRBV9 to TRBJ2-3, with a weak D call TRBD1 (6 bases). The V end lost 4 bases, the J end lost 1 base, and 16 bases lay between the germline ends. Germline values: CDR1 SGDLS, CDR2 YYNGEE. The CDR3 is made up of 16 amino acids. Here the CDR3 reads CASSPYQGRGTDTQYF. The CDR3 DNA follows: TGTGCCAGCAGCCCGTACCAGGGGCGGGGCACAGATACGCAGTATTTT.

This chain connects TRBV14 to TRBJ1-1; D is undetermined. Deletions cut 4 bases from V and 3 bases from J, with 9 bases between. The CDR3 consists of 13 residues. Germline assignment: CDR1 SGHDN and CDR2 FVKESK. CDR3 in DNA: TGTGCCAGCAGCCCGACCCGATACACTGAAGCTTTCTTT. The encoded protein is CASSPTRYTEAFF.

This clone has a handful of counts. This chain links TRBV30 with TRBJ1-5; D might be TRBD1 (6 bases). Germline CDR1 and CDR2: GTSNPN and SVGIG (reference sequence). The CDR3 covers 14 residues. The V and J ends lost 8 bases and 4 bases respectively, with 18 bases between them. CDR3 DNA sequence: TGTGCCGGAACCCCCGGGACATTTAATCAGCCCCAGCATTTT. It yields the protein CAGTPGTFNQPQHF.

V gene TRBV29-1 combines with J gene TRBJ2-7, with 13 bases aligning to TRBD2. V lost 5 bases, J lost 3 bases, and 7 bases stayed unmatched. The germline V gene has CDR1 SQVTM and CDR2 ANQGSEA. The CDR3 sequence is 15 residues long. CDR3 coding DNA: TGCAGCGTTCTGACTAGCGGGAGGTCCCTCTACGAGCAGTACTTC. Translation gives CSVLTSGRSLYEQYF.

The J gene is TRBJ1-1, the V gene TRBV7-6; D remains unclear. Trimming took 1 base from V and 3 from J, leaving 6 bases between them. CDR3 length: 13 residues. Germline values: CDR1 SGHVS, CDR2 FNYEAQ. The CDR3 nucleotides are TGTGCCAGCAGCTTAGGTGGCGACACTGAAGCTTTCTTT. This gives the protein CASSLGGDTEAFF.

The J gene is TRBJ2-3, the V gene TRBV5-1; D gene ambiguous. This CDR3 region has 12 residues. The germline V gene encodes CDR1 SGHRS and CDR2 YFSETQ. Trimming took 4 bases from V and 1 from J, leaving 4 bases between them. The CDR3 sequence is CASSRGTDTQYF. CDR3 DNA sequence: TGCGCCAGCAGCAGGGGCACAGATACGCAGTATTTT. The full variable domain, its missing parts supplied by reference TRBV5-1 and TRBJ2-3, is KAGVTQTPRYLIKTRGQQVTLSCSPISGHRSVSWYQQTPGQGLQFLFEYFSETQRNKGNFPGRFSGRQFSNSRSEMNVSTLELGDSALYLCASSRGTDTQYFGPGTRLTVL.

Only a few counts were recorded for this clone. The chain has TRBV9 and TRBJ2-7, with a weak D call TRBD1 (6 bases). Germline V gene data show CDR1 as SGDLS and CDR2 as YYNGEE. Trimming took off 0 bases at V and 2 bases at J, with 12 bases between the two ends. The CDR3 runs 15 residues. CDR3 DNA sequence: TGTGCCAGCAGCGTAGCGACAGGCCGAACCTACGAGCAGTACTTC. This codes for CASSVATGRTYEQYF.

This clone was seen more than once but under ten times. The chain combines TRBV15 with TRBJ2-3; 8 bases match TRBD1. V shed 3 bases and J 3 bases; nucleotides not matched to a gene: 5. The CDR3 extends over 15 amino acids. Germline lookup yields CDR1 LNHNV and CDR2 YYDKDF (reference sequence). In DNA, the CDR3 is TGTGCCACCAGCAGGGGACAGGTCTGGACAGATACGCAGTATTTT. Protein product: CATSRGQVWTDTQYF.

This clone has a handful of counts. This CDR3 reads CASSPGMNEKLFF. The CDR3 nucleotides read TGTGCCAGCTCACCAGGGATGAATGAAAAACTGTTTTTT. The chain joins TRBV18 to TRBJ1-4; no reliable D call. CDR1 KGHSH and CDR2 LQKENI come from the germline V gene. V lost 2 bases to trimming and J lost 5 bases, with 6 bases between them. The CDR3 has 13 residues.

This chain uses TRBV27 with TRBJ2-7; D may match TRBD1 or TRBD2 (5 bases each). The germline V and J ends were trimmed by 6 bases and 2 bases, with 23 bases remaining between them. Per germline, CDR1 MNHEY and CDR2 SMNVEV (reference sequence). This CDR3 has 17 residues. The CDR3 reads CASSRAVLGVRPYEQYF. The CDR3 DNA sequence: TGTGCCAGCAGCAGGGCGGTCCTGGGGGTGAGACCCTACGAGCAGTACTTC.

This chain links TRBV6-6 with TRBJ2-1; 8 bases are a match to TRBD2. The CDR3 length is 16 residues. From germline, CDR1 is MNHNY and CDR2 SVGAGI (reference sequence). Trimming at V came to 4 bases and at J to 3 bases, leaving 8 bases not matched to a gene. CDR3 in amino acids: CASSSPGGGLYNEQFF. CDR3 coding DNA: TGTGCCAGCAGTTCGCCCGGGGGGGGTCTCTACAATGAGCAGTTCTTC.

The chain has TRBV27 and TRBJ1-5; D not certain. The CDR3 is 13 amino acids. The V gene's germline CDR1 is MNHEY and CDR2 SMNVEV (reference sequence). Trimming left V 1 base short and J 5 bases short, with 6 bases between. The CDR3 loop is CASSLFPHQPQHF. Here the CDR3 DNA reads TGTGCCAGCAGTTTATTTCCCCATCAGCCCCAGCATTTT.

This clone was seen just once. CDR3 residues: CASSDGTVPYEQYF. Written as DNA, the CDR3 is TGTGCCAGCAGCGACGGGACAGTCCCCTACGAGCAGTACTTC. The genes are TRBV9 and TRBJ2-7, with TRBD1 matching 7 bases. The CDR3 has 14 residues. Germline trimming cut 3 bases from V and 2 bases from J; bases unmatched to any gene: 5. From germline, CDR1 is SGDLS and CDR2 YYNGEE.

This chain links TRBV7-9 with TRBJ2-3; the D gene could be TRBD1 or TRBD2 (5 bases each). The CDR3 extends over 16 amino acids. Per germline, CDR1 SEHNR and CDR2 FQNEAQ (reference sequence). Trimming stripped 0 bases from V and 1 base from J, with 11 bases between. CDR3 DNA: TGTGCCAGCAGCTTAGCCGGGACCTTACGCACAGATACGCAGTATTTT. Amino acids: CASSLAGTLRTDTQYF.

The chain combines TRBV11-2 with TRBJ1-1, with D possibly being TRBD1 (5 bases). Germline V gene lookup returns CDR1 SGHAT and CDR2 FQNNGV. V was clipped by 3 bases and J by 4 bases, with 9 bases between them. The CDR3 is made up of 13 amino acids. The CDR3 DNA reads TGTGCCAGCAGCTTTGGGGCCGGCACTGAAGCTTTCTTT. Its protein product is CASSFGAGTEAFF.

This clone was detected ten times or more. For the CDR3, the DNA is TGTGCCAGCAGCCGGGACTATTCGAGCGAGCAGTACTTC. This codes for CASSRDYSSEQYF. The rearrangement joins TRBV7-3 to TRBJ2-7, with 7 nucleotides matching TRBD2. The CDR3 length is 13 residues. The J segment lost 6 bases and the V segment lost 5 bases, leaving 7 bases of the junction unmatched. The germline V gene encodes CDR1 SGHTA and CDR2 FQGTGA.

This clone has just a few counts. V gene TRBV16 combines with J gene TRBJ1-2; D is unresolved. Trimming left V 4 bases short and J 3 bases short, with 6 bases between. Germline assignment: CDR1 KGHSY and CDR2 FQNENV. CDR3 size: 12 residues. CDR3 nucleotides: TGTGCCAGCAGCCTTGGTGACTATGGCTACACCTTC. It yields the protein CASSLGDYGYTF.

The V and J genes are TRBV6-5 and TRBJ1-2, with no clear D. V shed 4 bases and J shed 7 bases, with 19 bases lying between them. Germline CDR1 is MNHEY and CDR2 is SVGAGI. This CDR3 has 15 residues. In DNA, the CDR3 is TGTGCCAGCAGTTCCATTTCCCCCGATCCCCGTGGCTACACCTTC. This translates into CASSSISPDPRGYTF.

This clone was observed a handful of times. V is TRBV19 and J is TRBJ1-2; 7 bases map to TRBD1. Germline assignment: CDR1 LNHDA and CDR2 SQIVND (reference sequence). Trimming took 7 bases from V and 2 from J; bases not matched to a gene: 7. The length of the CDR3 is 14 residues. CDR3 DNA: TGTGCCAGTAATAGGGGCAGGGGGAACTATGGCTACACCTTC. Its translation is CASNRGRGNYGYTF. Using reference TRBV19 and TRBJ1-2 for the parts outside the CDR3, the full variable domain is DGGITQSPKYLFRKEGQNVTLSCEQNLNHDAMYWYRQDPGQGLRLIYYSQIVNDFQKGDIAEGYSVSREKKESFPLTVTSAQKNPTAFYLCASNRGRGNYGYTFGSGTRLTVV.

The chain recombines TRBV4-1 with TRBJ1-4, with D uncertain. The V gene lost 2 bases and the J gene lost 5 bases, with 9 bases spanning the gap. The CDR3 has 14 residues. Germline-derived CDR1 and CDR2 are MGHRA and YSYEKL. The CDR3 region is CASSQRAINEKLFF. CDR3 DNA sequence: TGCGCCAGCAGCCAACGGGCCATCAATGAAAAACTGTTTTTT.

The chain employs TRBV6-5 and TRBJ1-2; the D gene is possibly TRBD1 (5 bases). V was clipped by 8 bases and J by 2 bases, with 18 bases between them. Germline V gives CDR1 MNHEY, CDR2 SVGAGI. The CDR3 has 15 residues. The CDR3: CASGTGRAANYGYTF. In DNA form, the CDR3 reads TGTGCCAGCGGAACAGGTCGGGCGGCCAACTATGGCTACACCTTC.

This clone occurred a few times. The rearrangement links TRBV4-1 to TRBJ1-2, with D unclear. V shed 3 bases and J shed 5 bases, with 16 bases lying between them. The CDR3 loop spans 15 amino acids. CDR1 and CDR2 from the germline V gene are MGHRA and YSYEKL. For the CDR3, the DNA is TGCGCCAGCAGCCACCCACCGACTGCGGTGTATGGCTACACCTTC. Translating gives CASSHPPTAVYGYTF.

This clone has just a few counts. The CDR3 DNA follows: TGTGCCAGCAGCTTAGGACAGGGCTACGAGCAGTACTTC. It translates to CASSLGQGYEQYF. The chain joins TRBV13 to TRBJ2-7, with D maybe TRBD1 (6 bases). The germline V and J ends were trimmed by 0 bases and 3 bases, with 6 bases remaining between them. This CDR3 has 13 amino acids. Per germline, CDR1 PRHDT and CDR2 FYEKMQ (reference sequence).

The J gene is TRBJ2-1, the V gene TRBV5-4, with 9 bases that match TRBD1. This CDR3 has 15 amino acids. With V trimmed by 4 bases and J by 3 bases, 5 bases remained unmatched. Germline V gene data show CDR1 as SGHNT and CDR2 as YYREEE (reference sequence). The CDR3: CASSQQGAGYNEQFF. The CDR3 DNA follows: TGTGCCAGCAGCCAACAGGGGGCGGGCTACAATGAGCAGTTCTTC.

This chain links TRBV30 with TRBJ1-2; D is unclear. V lost 4 bases to trimming and J lost 4 bases, with 10 bases between them. The germline gives CDR1 GTSNPN, CDR2 SVGIG (reference sequence). CDR3 size: 12 residues. CDR3 sequence (DNA): TGTGCCTGGACCTCAGGCAGCTATGGCTACACCTTC. Translation: CAWTSGSYGYTF.

The rearrangement uses TRBV5-1 and TRBJ2-2; unclear D gene. V was pared by 2 bases and J by 0 bases, with 8 bases between. The germline CDR1 and CDR2 sequences are SGHRS and YFSETQ. The CDR3 runs to 15 residues. CDR3 sequence (DNA): TGCGCCAGCAGCTTTGGACCTCCGAACACCGGGGAGCTGTTTTTT. Translation gives CASSFGPPNTGELFF.

The rearrangement uses TRBV14 and TRBJ1-1; the D gene is possibly TRBD1 (5 bases). Per the germline V gene, CDR1 is SGHDN and CDR2 is FVKESK. The ends were cut back, 5 bases at V and 1 base at J, with 14 bases in the middle. This CDR3 comprises 15 residues. CDR3 DNA sequence: TGTGCCAGCAGCTTCGGGGGGTCGGGGAACACTGAAGCTTTCTTT. Amino acid sequence: CASSFGGSGNTEAFF.